This T cell receptor (beta chain) was retrieved from a study of blood T cell repertoires in COVID-19. Study information: Italy, Spain and the United States were the sources of the convalescent and acute COVID-19 samples. PBMCs, B-cell-depleted T cells, or T cells were the source of the cDNA or gDNA that made up the material.

Original data processing: Amplification of reference gene primers provided the estimated nucleated cell counts. The assay was immunoSEQ multiplex PCR, and TCRdb's table has in-frame clones only and misses some. D and trimming were read from the DNA, whereas the V and J calls and clone size are those reported in that table. Of about 200,000 clones listed, about 88% are singletons. The CDR3 covers 17 residues. With 4 bases clipped from V and 5 bases from J, the junction kept 13 bases outside the gene matches. Germline V gives CDR1 SGHTA, CDR2 FQGNSA. This TCR was sampled from a woman older than 75 with acute or convalescent COVID-19. The sample taken for sequencing was peripheral blood. V usage is TRBV7-2 and J usage is TRBJ2-4; TRBD2 aligns across 8 bases. The CDR3 protein is CASSYLPGSGTENIQYF. In nucleotides, the CDR3 is TGTGCCAGCAGCTATCTTCCGGGTAGCGGGACCGAAAACATTCAGTACTTC.